This T cell receptor (beta chain) was identified during a study of PD-1 blockade in classical Hodgkin lymphoma. Some clones are missing from TCRdb's copy, which holds only in-frame ones; the method was immunoSEQ multiplex PCR. The sample holds about 12,000 clones, roughly 80% seen once. After autologous stem cell transplantation all patients relapsed, and prior brentuximab vedotin exposure differed between cohorts. Isolation of CD4+ T cells from thawed PBMCs was performed by magnetic negative selection. Sample: CD4+ T cells from blood, taken at baseline. The receptor was derived from a human donor with classical Hodgkin lymphoma.

CDR3: CAISGPGQGIYEQYF. The CDR3 DNA is TGTGCCATCAGTGGTCCGGGACAGGGGATATACGAGCAGTACTTC. V gene TRBV10-3 combines with J gene TRBJ2-7; 10 bases are shared with TRBD1. Germline loops: CDR1 ENHRY, CDR2 SYGVKD. The trim removed 4 bases at V and 4 bases at J, leaving 7 bases unmatched. The CDR3 spans 15 residues.